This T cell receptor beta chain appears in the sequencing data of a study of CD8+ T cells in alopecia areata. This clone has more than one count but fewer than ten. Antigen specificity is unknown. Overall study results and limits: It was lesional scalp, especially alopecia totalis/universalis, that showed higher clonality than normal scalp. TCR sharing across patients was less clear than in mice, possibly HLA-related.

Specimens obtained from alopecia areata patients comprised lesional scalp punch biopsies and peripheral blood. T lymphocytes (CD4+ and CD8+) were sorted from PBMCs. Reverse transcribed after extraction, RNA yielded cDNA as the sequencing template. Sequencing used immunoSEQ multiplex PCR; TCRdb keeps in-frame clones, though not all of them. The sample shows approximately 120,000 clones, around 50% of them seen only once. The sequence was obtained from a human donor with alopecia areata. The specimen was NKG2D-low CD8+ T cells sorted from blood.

CDR3 amino acids: CASSQDSYNEQFF. The CDR3 nucleotides are TGCGCCAGCAGCCAAGACAGCTACAATGAGCAGTTCTTC. The gene calls are TRBV4-1 and TRBJ2-1; unclear D gene. Trimming left V 0 bases short and J 3 bases short, with 3 bases between. From germline, CDR1 is MGHRA and CDR2 YSYEKL. The CDR3 length is 13 residues.